This T cell receptor (beta chain) was obtained from a study of blood T cell repertoires in COVID-19. The table came from immunoSEQ multiplex PCR; TCRdb's copy has only in-frame clones and leaves some out. The table has around 250,000 clones, about 84% seen once. Unmatched junction bases numbered 7, after V lost 6 bases and J lost 5 bases. The CDR3 runs 15 residues. From germline, CDR1 is SNHLY and CDR2 FYNNEI. Sequencing used PBMCs or T cells enriched from blood (not recorded which). The clonotype originates from a woman in her 50s who had recovered from COVID-19. The chain is built from TRBV2 and TRBJ2-3, with 11 bases that match TRBD2. The DNA for the CDR3 is TGTGCCAGCAGCCTGGGTAGCGGGGGGGTAGATACGCAGTATTTT. Protein sequence: CASSLGSGGVDTQYF.